The 22 T cell receptor beta chains in this list originate from one sample, sequenced in a study of tumor-infiltrating lymphocytes in primary liver carcinoma. Unsorted bulk tissue, roughly 19-33 mg of it, served as the source for co-extraction of RNA and DNA. With a constant-region primer, TCR beta cDNA was made from around 530 ng of total RNA. Library construction for TCR beta comprised three nested multiplex PCR rounds performed with slightly modified ARM-PCR. Both of the initial two PCR rounds ran for around 9 cycles and employed TRBV1-TRBV30 forward primers alongside a C-beta reverse primer. From the multiplex PCR reads, TCRdb called clonotypes with MiXCR, one entry per CDR3 protein. Of about 120,000 distinct CDR3 sequences listed, around 62% are singletons. Material for sequencing was liver tumor tissue from sampling region 1. Subset defined: tumor region T1, superior pole. All receptors derive from a woman aged 55-70 years with primary liver carcinoma and hepatitis B virus infection.

This clonotype was seen a single time. Given the absence of the conserved phenylalanine or tryptophan at the CDR3 end, a read error is likely. The V and J genes are TRBV10-3 and TRBJ2-7, with TRBD2 as a possible D gene (5 bases). The CDR3 has 18 amino acids. The germline V gene has CDR1 ENHRY and CDR2 SYGVKD. V was clipped by 3 bases and J by 4 bases, with 25 bases between them. CDR3 protein: CAISDRGQGGSSRYEQYL. CDR3 in DNA: TGTGCCATCAGTGACAGAGGCCAAGGAGGTTCTAGTCGGTACGAGCAGTACCTC.

As to this clonotype: A read error may produce the germline difference seen at one junction end. The J gene is TRBJ1-2, the V gene TRBV7-9, with D possibly TRBD1 on 6 matching bases. This CDR3 is 13 amino acids long. The germline V gene encodes CDR1 SEHNR and CDR2 FQNEAQ (reference sequence). For the CDR3, the DNA is TGTGCCAGCAGCACAAAACAGGGCTATGACTACACCTTC. It is translated as CASSTKQGYDYTF. Combining the CDR3 with reference TRBV7-9 and TRBJ1-2 gives the whole variable domain DTGVSQNPRHKITKRGQNVTFRCDPISEHNRLYWYRQTLGQGPEFLTYFQNEAQLEKSRLLSDRFSAERPKGSFSTLEIQRTEQGDSAMYLCASSTKQGYDYTFGSGTRLTVV.

A word on this clonotype: The CDR3 does not close with the conserved phenylalanine or tryptophan, likely indicating a read error. No DNA is shown, since the ends of the CDR3 on it are uncertain; the CDR3 is the one TCRdb lists. This chain links TRBV11-3 with TRBJ2-1; TRBD1, the table's D call, lacks a check against the DNA. The CDR3 totals 16 residues, both ends included. From germline, CDR1 is SGHNT and CDR2 YENEEA. CDR3 sequence: CASSLDGQGARNEQSL.

This clonotype came up a few times. The chain combines TRBV24-1 with TRBJ1-2; 12 nucleotides agree with TRBD1. Losses at the gene ends were 4 bases for V and 7 bases for J; bases not matched to a gene: 3. Germline V lookup: CDR1 KGHDR, CDR2 SFDVKD. This CDR3 is built from 14 residues. The DNA of the CDR3 is TGTGCCACCAGTGAGGGACAGGGGGCGGTTGGCTACACCTTC. This codes for CATSEGQGAVGYTF.

Details on this clonotype: The junction departs from the called germline gene at one end, perhaps through a read error. The chain couples TRBV7-3 to TRBJ1-1, with D unresolved. This CDR3 has 13 amino acids. CDR1 and CDR2 (germline): SGHTA, FQGTGA. DNA of the CDR3: TGTGCAAGCAGTAGGGATTTCAACACTGAAGCTTTCTTT. It yields the protein CASSRDFNTEAFF. Full variable domain (outside the CDR3, taken from reference TRBV7-3 and TRBJ1-1): GAGVSQTPSNKVTEKGKYVELRCDPISGHTALYWYRQSLGQGPEFLIYFQGTGAADDSGLPNDRFFAVRPEGSVSTLKIQRTERGDSAVYLCASSRDFNTEAFFGQGTRLTVV.

This clonotype has more than one count but fewer than ten. A read error may account for a junction end that differs from germline. J is TRBJ2-6 and V is TRBV11-2; 11 bases fit TRBD2. Germline-derived CDR1 and CDR2 are SGHAT and FQNNGV. This CDR3 spans 20 amino acids. This chain's CDR3 is CASNSNTPGLAVSGANVLTF. CDR3 coding DNA: TGTGCTAGCAACTCCAACACACCGGGACTAGCGGTCTCTGGGGCCAACGTCCTGACTTTC.

CDR3 sequence reads: CASSLPQYYEQYF. DNA of the CDR3: TGTGCCAGCAGCTTACCGCAATACTACGAGCAGTACTTC. The chain recombines TRBV11-1 with TRBJ2-7; no definite D call. Germline V lookup: CDR1 SGHAT, CDR2 FQDESV (reference sequence). With 2 bases removed from V and 3 bases from J, the gap between germline ends came to 8 bases. The CDR3 covers 13 residues. Looking up the rest from reference TRBV11-1 and TRBJ2-7 gives the full variable domain: EAEVAQSPRYKITEKSQAVAFWCDPISGHATLYWYRQILGQGPELLVQFQDESVVDDSQLPKDRFSAERLKGVDSTLKIQPAELGDSAMYLCASSLPQYYEQYFGPGTRLTVT.

On this clonotype itself: This could be a read error, since a much larger clone is one nucleotide away. The J gene is TRBJ1-2, the V gene TRBV6-5; D remains unclear. The CDR3 is 13 residues long. Between the trimmed V and J ends, which lost 6 bases and 7 bases, there was a span of 15 bases. CDR1 MNHEY and CDR2 SVGAGI come from the germline V gene. CDR3 protein: CASRTVIQSGYTF. In DNA form, the CDR3 reads TGTGCCAGCAGAACCGTCATTCAGAGTGGCTACACCTTC.

A note on this clonotype: This could be a read error, since a much larger clone is one nucleotide away. The genes are TRBV28 and TRBJ1-2, with 7 bases identical to TRBD1. The CDR3 is 13 residues long. Germline loops: CDR1 MDHEN, CDR2 SYDVKM. CDR3 nucleotide sequence: TGTGCCAACAGTTTTTTTGGACAGGAGGGCTACACCTTC. Protein sequence: CANSFFGQEGYTF.

This clonotype has a count of ten or more. The V gene is TRBV29-1, the J gene TRBJ2-7, with D perhaps TRBD1 (5 bases). There are 13 residues in the CDR3. Germline V gene lookup returns CDR1 SQVTM and CDR2 ANQGSEA. Trimming pared 2 bases from V and 7 bases from J, leaving 15 bases between. This chain's CDR3 is CSVEFPGLREQYF. CDR3 DNA: TGCAGCGTTGAATTCCCAGGGTTGAGGGAGCAGTACTTC.

This clonotype was seen a handful of times. The rearrangement links TRBV5-1 to TRBJ2-5; TRBD2 matches 13 bases. This CDR3 is built from 17 residues. CDR1 is SGHRS and CDR2 is YFSETQ in the germline V gene. V shed 3 bases and J 4 bases; nucleotides not matched to a gene: 9. The CDR3 protein is CASSSGLAGAYGETQYF. The CDR3, as DNA: TGCGCCAGCAGCTCCGGACTAGCGGGAGCGTACGGAGAGACCCAGTACTTC.

The sample holds many counts of this clonotype. The chain uses TRBV10-2 and TRBJ2-6, with D tentatively TRBD2 (6 bases). Germline V gives CDR1 WSHSY, CDR2 SAAADI. The CDR3 is 15 amino acids. The germline V and J ends were trimmed by 8 bases and 0 bases, with 11 bases remaining between them. CDR3 DNA sequence: TGCGCCAGCGGGGAGGCCGACTCTGGGGCCAACGTCCTGACTTTC. Its protein is CASGEADSGANVLTF.

Only a few counts were recorded for this clonotype. No conserved phenylalanine or tryptophan ends this CDR3, so it is likely a read error. In nucleotides, the CDR3 is TGCAGCGTGACACCGGGACTAGCGGGAGGACCATACCAAGAGACCCAGTACTTA. Translation: CSVTPGLAGGPYQETQYL. The chain is built from TRBV29-1 and TRBJ2-5; the match to TRBD2 covers 15 bases. CDR1 is SQVTM and CDR2 is ANQGSEA in the germline V gene. After removal of 6 bases from V and 0 bases from J, the junction contained 11 bases not matched to a gene. This CDR3 contains 18 residues.

About this clonotype: At one of its ends the junction is not consistent with the germline gene, which may arise from a read error. This rearrangement joins TRBV6-5 to TRBJ1-2, with 8 positions matching TRBD1. This CDR3 is 14 amino acids long. Per germline, CDR1 MNHEY and CDR2 SVGAGI. The CDR3 protein is CASSYADRAYGYAF. The CDR3 DNA follows: TGTGCCAGCAGTTACGCGGACAGGGCGTATGGCTACGCCTTC.

Turning to this clonotype: Compared with germline, one end of the junction differs, possibly owing to a read error. The chain has TRBV6-2 or TRBV6-3 and TRBJ2-7; the D is unclear. Germline loops: CDR1 MNHEY, CDR2 SVGEGT. This CDR3 is built from 13 residues. The CDR3: CAISWVGTYEQYF. The CDR3 DNA is TGTGCCATCAGTTGGGTCGGAACCTACGAGCAGTACTTC.

This clonotype was detected ten times or more. CDR3 sequence: CASSMGAGLNYGYTF. The CDR3 bases are TGTGCCAGCAGCATGGGGGCGGGACTTAACTATGGCTACACCTTC. The chain carries TRBV5-4 and TRBJ1-2; D possibly corresponds to TRBD1 (6 bases). The CDR3 runs 15 residues. Trimming stripped 4 bases from V and 1 base from J, with 14 bases between. CDR1 is SGHNT and CDR2 is YYREEE in the germline V gene (reference sequence).

Regarding this clonotype: A single base separates this from a much larger clone, so it may be a read error. The rearrangement joins TRBV29-1 to TRBJ2-3; D ambiguous. The V end was cut by 4 bases, the J end by 2 bases, with 13 bases between. This CDR3 has 14 amino acids. Germline V CDR1 and CDR2: SQVTM, ANQGSEA. The CDR3 region has the DNA TGCAGCGTTGTAGCTGGAACTAACACAGATACGCAGTATTTT. Its translation is CSVVAGTNTDTQYF.

This sequence joins TRBV5-5 and TRBJ1-5, with D unresolved. CDR3 length equals 15 residues. The germline V gene encodes CDR1 SGHKS and CDR2 YYEKEE (reference sequence). Trimming left V 2 bases short and J 4 bases short, with 13 bases between. The CDR3 DNA follows: TGTGCCAGCAGCTTTGGGTTGGCGGAAAATCAGCCCCAGCATTTT. Translation: CASSFGLAENQPQHF.

This clonotype was seen a handful of times. This may be a read error, as it is one base from a much larger clone. As the CDR3 is not closed by the conserved phenylalanine or tryptophan, this likely results from a read error. The gene calls are TRBV4-1 and TRBJ1-1; the D gene is possibly TRBD1 (5 bases). Germline V gene data show CDR1 as MGHRA and CDR2 as YSYEKL. Trimming stripped 4 bases from V and 3 bases from J, with 9 bases between. This CDR3 region has 13 residues. DNA for the CDR3: TGCGCCAGCAGCCTGGGGGAGGACACTGAAGCTTTCTCT. Protein sequence: CASSLGEDTEAFS.

With regard to this clonotype: Since no conserved phenylalanine or tryptophan closes the CDR3, a read error is the likely cause. The V and J genes are TRBV28 and TRBJ2-7, with a tentative D call TRBD2 (7 bases). This CDR3 comprises 15 residues. V was pared by 5 bases and J by 4 bases, with 18 bases between. Germline V gene data show CDR1 as MDHEN and CDR2 as SYDVKM. CDR3 nucleotide sequence: TGTGCCAGCAGTCCCGCGGGGGCCGTTAAATACGAGCAGTACCTC. Translating gives CASSPAGAVKYEQYL.

A note on this clonotype: A much larger clone lies one base from this, so it may be a read error. This sequence joins TRBV10-3 and TRBJ2-7, with a tentative D call TRBD1 (5 bases). CDR3 length: 13 residues. V was trimmed by 6 bases and J by 3 bases, leaving 12 bases between them. Germline V gene sequence: CDR1 ENHRY, CDR2 SYGVKD. CDR3 DNA: TGTGCCATCAGCGGATGGGGCCTCTACGAGCAGTACTTC. It encodes CAISGWGLYEQYF.

A word on this clonotype: A read error may explain this, as a much larger clone is one base away. The V and J genes are TRBV12-3 or TRBV12-4 and TRBJ2-5, with 7 nucleotides matching TRBD2. J lost 10 bases, V lost 1 base, and 15 bases had no gene match. This CDR3 is built from 16 residues. The CDR3: CASSLGISAGWRDQYF. The CDR3 DNA follows: TGTGCCAGCAGTTTAGGCATCTCAGCGGGATGGAGGGACCAGTACTTC.